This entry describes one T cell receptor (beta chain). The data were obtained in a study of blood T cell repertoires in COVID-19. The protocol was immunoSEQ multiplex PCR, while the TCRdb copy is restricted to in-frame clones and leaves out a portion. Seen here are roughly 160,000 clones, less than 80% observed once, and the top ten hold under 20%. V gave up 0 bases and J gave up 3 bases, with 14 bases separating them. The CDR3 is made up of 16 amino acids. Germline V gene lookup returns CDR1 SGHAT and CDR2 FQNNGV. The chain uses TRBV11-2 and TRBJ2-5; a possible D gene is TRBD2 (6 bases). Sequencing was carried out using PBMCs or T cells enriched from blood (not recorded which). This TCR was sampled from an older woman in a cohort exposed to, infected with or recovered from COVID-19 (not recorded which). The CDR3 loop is CASSLDSQGGEETQYF. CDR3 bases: TGTGCCAGCAGCTTAGATAGCCAGGGAGGAGAAGAGACCCAGTACTTC. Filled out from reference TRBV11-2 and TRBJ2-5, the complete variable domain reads EAGVAQSPRYKIIEKRQSVAFWCNPISGHATLYWYQQILGQGPKLLIQFQNNGVVDDSQLPKDRFSAERLKGVDSTLKIQPAKLEDSAVYLCASSLDSQGGEETQYFGPGTRLLVL.